These 27 T cell receptor beta chains came from one sample sequenced in a study of CD8 T cells in ankylosing spondylitis. TCRdb used MiXCR to reprocess the 5' RACE reads, holding one entry per CDR3 protein. The sample comprises roughly 440,000 distinct CDR3 sequences, 15% to 20% of which are singletons, and approximately 1% rests with the top ten. Study-level points and caveats: About 8 highly homologous variants made up a TCR beta motif, and this motif appeared characteristic of ankylosing spondylitis blood.

Their antigen targets remain unknown. The sample comprised blood, either unsorted or a sorted T cell fraction (not recorded which). The receptors here all came from a male donor with ankylosing spondylitis.

This clonotype was seen ten or more times. V gene TRBV5-1 combines with J gene TRBJ2-3; no definite D call. CDR1 and CDR2 from the germline V gene are SGHRS and YFSETQ. Trimming stripped 0 bases from V and 6 bases from J, with 5 bases between. The CDR3 totals 12 residues. The DNA of the CDR3 is TGCGCCAGCAGCTTGGATCGGGATACGCAGTATTTT. This sequence encodes CASSLDRDTQYF.

This chain connects TRBV5-1 to TRBJ2-7, with D possibly TRBD1 on 5 matching bases. Germline values: CDR1 SGHRS, CDR2 YFSETQ. The CDR3 loop spans 14 amino acids. With 8 bases removed from V and 0 bases from J, the gap between germline ends came to 15 bases. CDR3 residues: CASQRDSYSYEQYF. The CDR3 DNA follows: TGCGCCAGTCAGCGAGACAGCTACTCCTACGAGCAGTACTTC.

Comments on this clonotype: An end of the junction does not agree with germline; a read error may underlie this. The rearrangement joins TRBV19 to TRBJ2-3; 9 positions agree with TRBD2. This CDR3 is built from 17 residues. In germline, CDR1 is LNHDA, CDR2 SQIVND (reference sequence). Written as DNA, the CDR3 is TGTGCCAGCAGTACCCCAGGCGGGAGGGCACCCAGAGATACGCAGTATTTT. The encoded protein is CASSTPGGRAPRDTQYF.

The chain recombines TRBV7-9 with TRBJ2-7; D is possibly TRBD2 (6 bases). Trimming pared 2 bases from V and 7 bases from J, leaving 12 bases between. This CDR3 spans 13 amino acids. CDR1 is SEHNR and CDR2 is FQNEAQ in the germline V gene (reference sequence). DNA of the CDR3: TGTGCCAGCAGCTTAAATGGGGGGAGGGAGCAGTACTTC. Translating gives CASSLNGGREQYF.

This clonotype was seen more than once but under ten times. The genes are TRBV20-1 and TRBJ2-2, with D possibly TRBD2 on 6 matching bases. The germline V gene encodes CDR1 DFQATT and CDR2 SNEGSKA (reference sequence). The CDR3 is 15 residues long. V lost 5 bases and J lost 0, with 13 bases in between. The CDR3: CSAGLGGANTGELFF. Written as DNA, the CDR3 is TGCAGTGCTGGGCTGGGCGGGGCGAACACCGGGGAGCTGTTTTTT.

The chain carries TRBV20-1 and TRBJ2-1, with 11 bases fitting TRBD2. CDR3 length equals 15 residues. The V and J ends lost 3 bases and 15 bases, in that order; junction bases with no gene match: 16. Germline CDR1 DFQATT, CDR2 SNEGSKA (reference sequence). CDR3 region: CSAREPGLADFQGFF. CDR3 nucleotide sequence: TGCAGTGCTAGGGAACCGGGACTAGCGGATTTTCAGGGGTTCTTC.

This clonotype showed up just a few times. V and J are TRBV11-2 and TRBJ2-1; D is possibly TRBD2 (5 bases). Germline assignment: CDR1 SGHAT and CDR2 FQNNGV. This CDR3 has 15 residues. The V end was cut by 0 bases, the J end by 7 bases, with 13 bases between. CDR3: CASSLDSGLGNEQFF. In DNA, the CDR3 is TGTGCCAGCAGCTTAGATTCGGGATTAGGGAATGAGCAGTTCTTC.

This chain connects TRBV2 to TRBJ2-1; TRBD2 matches 9 bases. V shed 3 bases and J 3 bases; nucleotides not matched to a gene: 3. The CDR3 runs 15 residues. CDR1 and CDR2 from the germline V gene are SNHLY and FYNNEI. CDR3 protein: CASSDSGGNYNEQFF. The CDR3 region has the DNA TGTGCCAGCAGTGACAGCGGGGGGAACTACAATGAGCAGTTCTTC.

This clonotype was detected a few times. This chain connects TRBV15 to TRBJ2-7; 10 bases agree with TRBD1. Germline loops: CDR1 LNHNV, CDR2 YYDKDF (reference sequence). The CDR3 extends over 14 amino acids. Germline trimming cut 2 bases from V and 3 bases from J; bases unmatched to any gene: 1. The CDR3 bases are TGTGCCACCAGCAGACGGGACAGGGGCTACGAGCAGTACTTC. Translation: CATSRRDRGYEQYF.

This chain links TRBV6-1 with TRBJ1-5; no firm D call. This CDR3 spans 15 amino acids. V shed 2 bases and J shed 2 bases, with 10 bases lying between them. Germline V gene data show CDR1 as MNHNS and CDR2 as SASEGT. The CDR3 DNA reads TGTGCCAGCAGTGAAATTGCGGGTGGCAATCAGCCCCAGCATTTT. As protein: CASSEIAGGNQPQHF.

This clonotype showed up many times. The chain has TRBV12-3 or TRBV12-4 and TRBJ1-5, with D uncertain. V was clipped by 5 bases and J by 5 bases, with 19 bases between them. The CDR3 is 16 residues long. This chain's CDR3 is CASSLDAAGGYQPQHF. In DNA, the CDR3 is TGTGCCAGCAGTCTGGACGCCGCAGGAGGGTATCAGCCCCAGCATTTT.

The J gene is TRBJ2-7, the V gene TRBV27, with 12 bases identical to TRBD1. CDR1 MNHEY and CDR2 SMNVEV come from the germline V gene (reference sequence). With 0 bases clipped from V and 3 bases from J, the junction kept 3 bases outside the gene matches. This CDR3 has 16 residues. CDR3 in amino acids: CASSLSRDRGHYEQYF. The CDR3 region has the DNA TGTGCCAGCAGTTTATCCCGGGACAGGGGGCACTACGAGCAGTACTTC.

The J gene is TRBJ2-2, the V gene TRBV10-3, with unresolved D. The CDR3 length is 14 residues. Germline CDR1 is ENHRY and CDR2 is SYGVKD. Trimming pared 2 bases from V and 8 bases from J, leaving 12 bases between. The chain's CDR3 is CAISETTRLGELFF. The DNA for the CDR3 is TGTGCCATCAGTGAGACAACTCGCCTAGGGGAGCTGTTTTTT.

This clonotype was observed a handful of times. The chain has TRBV12-3 or TRBV12-4 and TRBJ2-3; D remains ambiguous. There are 13 residues in the CDR3. Trimming shortened V by 6 bases and J by 0 bases, and 7 bases separated the two germline ends. The CDR3 is CASRPPSTDTQYF. The DNA of the CDR3 is TGTGCCAGCAGGCCCCCTAGCACAGATACGCAGTATTTT.

This clonotype was seen only a few times. The chain links TRBV6-5 to TRBJ1-5, with D hard to call. The V gene's germline CDR1 is MNHEY and CDR2 SVGAGI. The CDR3 extends over 14 amino acids. With 0 bases removed from V and 3 bases from J, the gap between germline ends came to 6 bases. The CDR3 here is CASSYSDFNQPQHF. The CDR3 region has the DNA TGTGCCAGCAGTTACTCGGATTTCAATCAGCCCCAGCATTTT.

This clonotype was counted between two and nine times. The rearrangement joins TRBV5-1 to TRBJ1-1; weak D call: TRBD1 (5 bases). Trimming shortened V by 3 bases and J by 3 bases, and 12 bases separated the two germline ends. The CDR3 extends over 14 amino acids. Germline loops: CDR1 SGHRS, CDR2 YFSETQ. The CDR3 DNA reads as TGCGCCAGCAGCTCAAGACAGAGGGACACTGAAGCTTTCTTT. Translated, it gives CASSSRQRDTEAFF.

There are a few counts of this clonotype. The CDR3 spells CASSFPTPGGLGTGELFF. The CDR3 DNA follows: TGTGCCAGCAGTTTCCCGACCCCCGGGGGGTTGGGCACCGGGGAGCTGTTTTTT. The rearrangement uses TRBV28 and TRBJ2-2, with 7 bases matching TRBD2. After removal of 3 bases from V and 4 bases from J, the junction contained 14 bases not matched to a gene. The CDR3 length is 18 residues. CDR1 and CDR2 (germline): MDHEN, SYDVKM.

This clonotype was counted a few times. The CDR3 region is CASSYSGGRTYEQYF. Here the CDR3 DNA reads TGTGCCAGCAGTTACTCGGGGGGGCGAACCTACGAGCAGTACTTC. This chain joins TRBV6-5 and TRBJ2-7, with a tentative D call TRBD2 (7 bases). CDR1 and CDR2 (germline): MNHEY, SVGAGI. Trimming removed 0 bases at V and 2 bases at J, with 11 bases between. The CDR3 has 15 amino acids.

V is TRBV7-2 and J is TRBJ2-3, with TRBD2 matching over 13 bases. This CDR3 spans 16 amino acids. Germline CDR1 reads SGHTA; CDR2 reads FQGNSA. V was pared by 5 bases and J by 2 bases, with 4 bases of the junction left unmatched. The CDR3 reads CASSQGLAGNTDTQYF. The CDR3 bases are TGTGCCAGCAGCCAGGGACTAGCGGGGAACACAGATACGCAGTATTTT. Based on the CDR3 plus reference TRBV7-2 and TRBJ2-3, the full variable domain is GAGVSQSPSNKVTEKGKDVELRCDPISGHTALYWYRQSLGQGLEFLIYFQGNSAPDKSGLPSDRFSAERTGGSVSTLTIQRTQQEDSAVYLCASSQGLAGNTDTQYFGPGTRLTVL.

In this sample, this clonotype turned up a few times. V usage is TRBV2 and J usage is TRBJ1-2, with unresolved D. The germline V gene encodes CDR1 SNHLY and CDR2 FYNNEI. The CDR3 runs to 14 residues. Trimming removed 6 bases from V and 0 bases from J, with 11 bases in between. CDR3 bases: TGTGCCAGCAGATTGGCGGGAACTAACTATGGCTACACCTTC. It specifies CASRLAGTNYGYTF.

The chain employs TRBV30 and TRBJ1-6, with D perhaps matching TRBD1 (6 bases). CDR3 length equals 14 residues. V was pared by 4 bases and J by 7 bases, with 14 bases between. Looked up from germline, CDR1 is GTSNPN and CDR2 is SVGIG (reference sequence). CDR3: CAWKRWGLNSPLHF. CDR3 nucleotide sequence: TGTGCCTGGAAGAGGTGGGGGCTAAATTCACCCCTCCACTTT.

The chain has TRBV27 and TRBJ1-4; no definite D call. CDR3 length equals 13 residues. V lost 2 bases, J lost 8 bases, and 9 bases lay in between. Per the germline V gene, CDR1 is MNHEY and CDR2 is SMNVEV (reference sequence). As DNA, the CDR3 is TGTGCCAGCAGTTTAAAGAGAGGGGAAAAACTGTTTTTT. As protein: CASSLKRGEKLFF.

In this sample, this clonotype turned up a few times. This chain uses TRBV20-1 with TRBJ2-3, with 7 positions matching TRBD2. Germline V gene sequence: CDR1 DFQATT, CDR2 SNEGSKA (reference sequence). With 0 bases clipped from V and 0 bases from J, the junction kept 3 bases outside the gene matches. The CDR3 length is 15 residues. The CDR3 loop is CSARDWGGSTDTQYF. CDR3 DNA: TGCAGTGCTAGAGATTGGGGGGGGAGCACAGATACGCAGTATTTT.

This clonotype was seen more than once but under ten times. V and J are TRBV18 and TRBJ2-7; D gene uncertain. The ends were cut back, 5 bases at V and 3 bases at J, with 11 bases in the middle. Germline V gene sequence: CDR1 KGHSH, CDR2 LQKENI. The CDR3 contains 13 residues. Here the CDR3 reads CASSAGPIYEQYF. In DNA, the CDR3 is TGTGCCAGCTCAGCCGGGCCTATCTACGAGCAGTACTTC.

The chain combines TRBV25-1 with TRBJ1-2; 7 nucleotides align to TRBD1. CDR3 size: 15 residues. The germline gives CDR1 MGHDK, CDR2 SYGVNS. Unmatched junction bases numbered 6, after V lost 3 bases and J lost 2 bases. The CDR3 spells CASSETGISNYGYTF. The CDR3 nucleotides are TGTGCCAGCAGTGAGACAGGGATCTCCAACTATGGCTACACCTTC.

CDR3 bases: TGTGCCAGCAGCCGGACAGGGGGACTAGAGACCCAGTACTTC. Amino acids: CASSRTGGLETQYF. The chain uses TRBV3-1 and TRBJ2-5, with TRBD1 matching over 10 bases. Germline V gene lookup returns CDR1 LGHDT and CDR2 YNNKEL (reference sequence). The CDR3 spans 14 residues. The V and J ends lost 4 bases and 4 bases, in that order; junction bases with no gene match: 3.

The rearrangement links TRBV5-5 to TRBJ2-7; D gene ambiguous. Germline V lookup: CDR1 SGHKS, CDR2 YYEKEE (reference sequence). V was clipped by 1 base and J by 3 bases, with 14 bases between them. The CDR3 length is 15 residues. Here the CDR3 DNA reads TGTGCCAGCAGCTTGTCGAACGACCCTAGCTACGAGCAGTACTTC. The encoded protein is CASSLSNDPSYEQYF. The variable domain in full, completed from reference TRBV5-5 and TRBJ2-7, reads DAGVTQSPTHLIKTRGQQVTLRCSPISGHKSVSWYQQVLGQGPQFIFQYYEKEERGRGNFPDRFSARQFPNYSSELNVNALLLGDSALYLCASSLSNDPSYEQYFGPGTRLTVT.